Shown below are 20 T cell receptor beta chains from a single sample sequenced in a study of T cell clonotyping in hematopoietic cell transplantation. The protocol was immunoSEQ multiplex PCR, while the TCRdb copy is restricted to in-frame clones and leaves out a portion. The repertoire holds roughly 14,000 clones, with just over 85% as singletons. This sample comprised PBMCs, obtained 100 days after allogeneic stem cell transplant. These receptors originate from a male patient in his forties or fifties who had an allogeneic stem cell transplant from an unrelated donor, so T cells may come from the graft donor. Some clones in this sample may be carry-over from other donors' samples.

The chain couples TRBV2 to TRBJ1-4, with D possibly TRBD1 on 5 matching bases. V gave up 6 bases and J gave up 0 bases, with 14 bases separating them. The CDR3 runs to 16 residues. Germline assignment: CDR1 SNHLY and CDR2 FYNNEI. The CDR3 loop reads CASSGRAGATNEKLFF. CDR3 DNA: TGTGCCAGCAGCGGGCGTGCGGGGGCAACTAATGAAAAACTGTTTTTT.

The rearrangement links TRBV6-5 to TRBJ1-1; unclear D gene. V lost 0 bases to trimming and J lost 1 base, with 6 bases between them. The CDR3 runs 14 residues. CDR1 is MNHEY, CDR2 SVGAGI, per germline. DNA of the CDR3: TGTGCCAGCAGTTACTCGTCCCGGAACACTGAAGCTTTCTTT. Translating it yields CASSYSSRNTEAFF.

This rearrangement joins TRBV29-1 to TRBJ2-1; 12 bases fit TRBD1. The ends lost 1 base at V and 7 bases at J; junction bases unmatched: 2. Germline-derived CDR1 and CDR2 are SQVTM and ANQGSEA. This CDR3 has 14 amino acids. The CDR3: CSVEGGQGANEQFF. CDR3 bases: TGCAGCGTTGAAGGGGGACAGGGGGCGAATGAGCAGTTCTTC.

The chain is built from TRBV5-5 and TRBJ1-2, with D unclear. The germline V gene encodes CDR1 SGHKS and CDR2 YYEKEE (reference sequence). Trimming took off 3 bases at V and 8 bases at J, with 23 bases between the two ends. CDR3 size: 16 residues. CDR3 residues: CASSSGILQNTGGYTF. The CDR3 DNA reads TGTGCCAGCAGCTCCGGGATCTTACAAAACACGGGGGGCTACACCTTC.

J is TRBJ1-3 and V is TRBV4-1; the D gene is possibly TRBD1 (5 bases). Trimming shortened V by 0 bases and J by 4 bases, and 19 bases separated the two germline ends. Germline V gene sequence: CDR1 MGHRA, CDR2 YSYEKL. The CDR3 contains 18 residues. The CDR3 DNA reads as TGCGCCAGCAGCCAAGACCCGGGACTGCTCATGGGAGGAAACACCATATATTTT. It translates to CASSQDPGLLMGGNTIYF.

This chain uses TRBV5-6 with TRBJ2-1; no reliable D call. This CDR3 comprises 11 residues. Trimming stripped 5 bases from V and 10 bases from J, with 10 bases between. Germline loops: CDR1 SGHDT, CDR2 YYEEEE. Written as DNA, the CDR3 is TGTGCCAGCAGTCGTAGCTGGGAGCAGTTCTTC. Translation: CASSRSWEQFF.

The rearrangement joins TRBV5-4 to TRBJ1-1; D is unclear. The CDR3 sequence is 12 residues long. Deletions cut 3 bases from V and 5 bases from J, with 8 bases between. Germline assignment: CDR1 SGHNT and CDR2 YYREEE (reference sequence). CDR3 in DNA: TGTGCCAGCAGCTCGTTGAGAACTGAAGCTTTCTTT. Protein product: CASSSLRTEAFF.

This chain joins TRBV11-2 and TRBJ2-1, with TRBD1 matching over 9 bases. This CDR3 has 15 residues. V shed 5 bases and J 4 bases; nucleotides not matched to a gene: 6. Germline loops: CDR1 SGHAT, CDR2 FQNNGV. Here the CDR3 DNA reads TGTGCCAGCAGCGTAGGACAGGGGAATTACAATGAGCAGTTCTTC. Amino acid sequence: CASSVGQGNYNEQFF. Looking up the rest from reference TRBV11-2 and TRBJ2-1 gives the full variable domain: EAGVAQSPRYKIIEKRQSVAFWCNPISGHATLYWYQQILGQGPKLLIQFQNNGVVDDSQLPKDRFSAERLKGVDSTLKIQPAKLEDSAVYLCASSVGQGNYNEQFFGPGTRLTVL.

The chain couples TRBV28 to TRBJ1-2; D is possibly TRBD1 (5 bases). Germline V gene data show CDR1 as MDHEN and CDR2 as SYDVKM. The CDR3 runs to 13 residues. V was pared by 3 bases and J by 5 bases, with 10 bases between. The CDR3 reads CASSFGQGYGYTF. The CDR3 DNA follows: TGTGCCAGCAGTTTCGGGCAGGGATATGGCTACACCTTC.

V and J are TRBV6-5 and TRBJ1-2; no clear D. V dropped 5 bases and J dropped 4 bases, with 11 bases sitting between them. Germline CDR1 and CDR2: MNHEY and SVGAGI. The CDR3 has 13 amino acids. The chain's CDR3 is CASSDNPFYGYTF. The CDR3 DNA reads TGTGCCAGCAGTGACAACCCTTTCTATGGCTACACCTTC.

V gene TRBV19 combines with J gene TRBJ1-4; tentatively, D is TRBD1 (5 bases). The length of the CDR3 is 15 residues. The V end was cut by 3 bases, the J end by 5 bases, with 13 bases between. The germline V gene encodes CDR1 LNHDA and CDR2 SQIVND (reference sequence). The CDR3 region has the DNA TGTGCCAGTAGTATGGACCGGGACTGGAATGAAAAACTGTTTTTT. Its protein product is CASSMDRDWNEKLFF.

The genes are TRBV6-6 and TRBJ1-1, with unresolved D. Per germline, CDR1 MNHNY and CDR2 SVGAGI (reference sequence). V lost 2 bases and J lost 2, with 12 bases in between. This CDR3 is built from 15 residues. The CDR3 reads CASSYPPGGNTEAFF. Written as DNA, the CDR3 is TGTGCCAGCAGTTACCCCCCAGGCGGTAACACTGAAGCTTTCTTT.

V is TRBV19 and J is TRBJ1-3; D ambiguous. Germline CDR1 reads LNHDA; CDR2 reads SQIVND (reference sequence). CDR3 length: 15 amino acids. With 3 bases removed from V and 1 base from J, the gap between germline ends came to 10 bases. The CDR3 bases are TGTGCCAGTAGTATCACTGGGGAATCTGGAAACACCATATATTTT. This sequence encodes CASSITGESGNTIYF.

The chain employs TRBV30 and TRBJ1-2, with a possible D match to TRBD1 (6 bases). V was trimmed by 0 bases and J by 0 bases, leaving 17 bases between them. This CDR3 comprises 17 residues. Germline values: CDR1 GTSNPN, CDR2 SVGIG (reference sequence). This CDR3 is CAWSVRRRGLSNYGYTF. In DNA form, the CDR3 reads TGTGCCTGGAGTGTACGGCGCAGGGGCCTTTCTAACTATGGCTACACCTTC.

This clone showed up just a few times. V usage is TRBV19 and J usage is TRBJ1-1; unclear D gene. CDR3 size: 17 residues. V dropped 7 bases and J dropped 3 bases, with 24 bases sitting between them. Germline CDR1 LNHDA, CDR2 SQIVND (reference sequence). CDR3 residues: CASKEDRRAPNHTEAFF. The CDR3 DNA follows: TGTGCCAGTAAGGAGGATCGCCGGGCCCCCAACCACACTGAAGCTTTCTTT.

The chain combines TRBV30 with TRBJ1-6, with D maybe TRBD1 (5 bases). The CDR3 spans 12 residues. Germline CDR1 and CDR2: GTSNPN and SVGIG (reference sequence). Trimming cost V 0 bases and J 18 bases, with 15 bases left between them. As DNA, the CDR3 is TGTGCCTGGAGTGTAACCTCCCGGACACACCACTTT. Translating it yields CAWSVTSRTHHF.

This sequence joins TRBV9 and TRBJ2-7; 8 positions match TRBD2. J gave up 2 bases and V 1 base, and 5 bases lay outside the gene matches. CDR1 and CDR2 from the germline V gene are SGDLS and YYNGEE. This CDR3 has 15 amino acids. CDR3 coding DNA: TGTGCCAGCAGCGTATCCAGCGGGGGTACCTACGAGCAGTACTTC. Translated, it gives CASSVSSGGTYEQYF.

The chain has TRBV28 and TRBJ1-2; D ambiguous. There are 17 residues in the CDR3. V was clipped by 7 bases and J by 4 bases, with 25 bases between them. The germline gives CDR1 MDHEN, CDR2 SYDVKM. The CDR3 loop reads CASIPTTDSSRSYGYTF. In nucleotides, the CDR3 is TGTGCCAGCATTCCCACTACGGACTCCTCCCGGAGCTATGGCTACACCTTC.

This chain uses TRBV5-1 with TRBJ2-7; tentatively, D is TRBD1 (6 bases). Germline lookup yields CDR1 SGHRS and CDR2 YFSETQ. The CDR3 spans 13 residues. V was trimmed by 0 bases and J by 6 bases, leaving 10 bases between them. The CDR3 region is CASSLEGQGEQYF. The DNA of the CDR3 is TGCGCCAGCAGCTTGGAGGGACAAGGCGAGCAGTACTTC.

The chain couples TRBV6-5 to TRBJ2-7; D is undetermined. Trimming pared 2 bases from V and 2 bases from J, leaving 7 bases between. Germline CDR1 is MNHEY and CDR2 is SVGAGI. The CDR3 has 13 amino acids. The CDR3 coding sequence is TGTGCCAGCAGTTACGGGCTCACCTACGAGCAGTACTTC. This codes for CASSYGLTYEQYF.